This T cell receptor (beta chain) was documented in a study of tumor and adjacent non-tumor tissue in lung cancer (dated by TCRdb to the late 2010s). Background for the entire study: By cancer type, the cohort comprised eleven to twelve adenocarcinoma patients, a couple of squamous cell carcinoma patients and 1 small cell lung cancer patient. Ages among the approximately 15 patients ranged from roughly 31 to 76 years, there were 10 men and 5 women, and disease was at TNM stage I to III. A total of 95 million to 150 million productive TCRbeta reads were generated by sequencing, corresponding to an average of about 4 million reads per sample. Bulk TCRbeta repertoires were compared between lung tumor tissue and matched distant non-tumor lung tissue obtained from fewer than 16 lung cancer patients. For each patient, one tumor sample and one normal lung sample were taken, giving around 31 paired specimens that underwent TCRbeta CDR3 sequencing.

CDR1 and CDR2 are drawn from the germline V gene: SGHAT, FQNNGV. Its CDR3 holds 15 amino acids, cysteine through phenylalanine. The kept DNA is CDR3 alone, 45 bases in frame from the first base. The paper's findings and limits, for the study overall: The top 100 clones accounted for a significantly larger cumulative portion of the repertoire in normal lung than in tumor tissue. Neither the sequencing platform nor unique molecular identifiers are named or mentioned anywhere in the methods. TCR diversity was significantly higher in younger patients, and higher tumor TCR diversity was associated with shorter overall and disease-free survival. The cohort had only roughly 16 patients, and the authors noted that larger samples and more detailed clinical data are needed. Because peripheral blood was not sequenced, blood TCRbeta repertoires in the lung cancer patients of the study were not examined. Tumor tissue showed significantly higher TCR diversity (inverse Simpson) than normal lung tissue, at 431.37 vs 166.20 (P = 0.0075, Mann-Whitney U test).

RNA was extracted from bulk unsorted tissue and checked for quality with a NanoDrop ND-1000 and an Agilent 2100. Newly diagnosed lung cancer patients without prior chemotherapy who had been admitted for thoracic surgery in China between August and November 2014 were enrolled as donors. Anyone who had undergone radiotherapy or chemotherapy before, or who had another cancer at the same time, was left out of the study. Surgical tissue pieces of roughly 1-2.3 cm3 were preserved in RNAlater solution and stored at -80 °C until use. The library came from multiplex PCR. These reads were obtained on an Illumina HiSeq 2500. TCRbeta libraries were built by three rounds of nested PCR using primers (Table S4), following protocols modified from ARM-PCR. PCR products of 200-500 bp were gel-excised and purified with the QIAquick gel extraction kit before sequencing. The authors processed their data as follows. Reads were cleaned using Trimmomatic, were merged into complete CDR3 sequences using FLASH, and were assigned to V(D)J germline segments using MiTCR. Clonal diversity was calculated as the inverse Simpson's index using VDJtools. A read counted as productive if the sequence was in-frame and lacked a premature stop codon. Clones were called with MiXCR by TCRdb after fastp trimmed the public reads at Q25, and only in-frame beta chains were retained. Each entry merges the rows of one CDR3 protein and shows their most common DNA and genes. These V and J calls derive from TCRdb rather than the authors' analysis. This sample has approximately 90,000 distinct CDR3 sequences in its table, and less than 75% of those were observed once. The ten largest clones add up to 15% to 20% of the sample.

Remarks on this clonotype: What antigen it recognizes has not been identified. Germline and junction disagree at one end, which may indicate a read error.

Here the chain combines TRBV11-2 and TRBJ1-4, and the D gene may be TRBD1, 5 bases matching. The receptor was isolated from a man aged 60-69 years with non-small cell lung cancer. The material sequenced was lung tumor tissue. In nucleotides, the sequence is TGTGCCAGCAGTCCCGGGACCGCGACTAAGGAAAAACTGTTTTTT. It specifies CASSPGTATKEKLFF.